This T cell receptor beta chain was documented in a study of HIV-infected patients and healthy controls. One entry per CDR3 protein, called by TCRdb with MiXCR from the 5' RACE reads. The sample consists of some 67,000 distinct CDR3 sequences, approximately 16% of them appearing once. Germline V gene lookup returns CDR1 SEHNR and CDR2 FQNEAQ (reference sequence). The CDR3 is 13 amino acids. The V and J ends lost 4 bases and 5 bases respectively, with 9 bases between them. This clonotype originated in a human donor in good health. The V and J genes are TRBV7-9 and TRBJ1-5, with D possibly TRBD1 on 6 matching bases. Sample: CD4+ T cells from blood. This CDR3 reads CASSWTADQPQHF. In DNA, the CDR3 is TGTGCCAGCAGCTGGACAGCCGATCAGCCCCAGCATTTT.